This T cell receptor (beta chain) was profiled in a study of T cells in narcolepsy. Repertoires were generated with immunoSEQ multiplex PCR, while TCRdb's copy carries only in-frame clones and drops some. The profile shows about 33,000 clones, roughly 80% of them singletons. General study results and limits: Comparing one patient's CSF and blood CD4+ clonotypes highlighted HCRT- and TRIB2-specific autoreactive clonotypes.

The CDR3 extends over 14 amino acids. Trimming left V 1 base short and J 4 bases short, with 10 bases between. Germline V gene data show CDR1 as SGHTA and CDR2 as FQGTGA. On this clone itself: Its antigen remains unknown.

Sequencing was done on a sample of CD45RA- memory CD4+ T cells from PBMCs. The chain is built from TRBV7-3 and TRBJ2-5, with D tentatively TRBD2 (7 bases). The sequence was obtained from a human donor with narcolepsy. The CDR3 coding sequence is TGTGCCAGCAGCTTAAGCGGGGGCCTAGAGACCCAGTACTTC. It is translated as CASSLSGGLETQYF.